The rows below give T cell receptor beta chains drawn from one sample of a study of cytomegalovirus exposure and HLA in healthy donors. Measured with immunoSEQ multiplex PCR; TCRdb has only the in-frame clones, and not every one. The table has over 100,000 clones, about 79% seen once; the top ten hold 5.8%. The specimen sequenced was PBMCs. The origin of the receptors is a man aged 60-69 years in good health and CMV-seropositive. CDR3s include the opening cysteine and the closing phenylalanine or tryptophan. Fields, in order: clone size, J gene, V gene, D gene, CDR3 DNA, CDR3 protein. A D gene is named only where the DNA matches it firmly. Size is stated for part of the rows, as once, few or many counts, or as a class when the clone is expanded.

clone size: NA; J gene: TRBJ1-1; V gene: TRBV10-1; D gene: NA; CDR3 DNA: TGCGCCAGCAGTGAAAGGGGGACTGAAGCTTTCTTT; CDR3 protein: CASSERGTEAFF
clone size: NA; J gene: TRBJ1-2; V gene: TRBV12-2; D gene: NA; CDR3 DNA: TGTGCAAGTCGCCAGCCTTTAGTAGGGGCCAGAGACTTC; CDR3 protein: CASRQPLVGARDF
clone size: NA; J gene: TRBJ1-2; V gene: TRBV28; D gene: TRBD1; CDR3 DNA: TGTGCCAGCAGTGTGGGACAGAATAACTATGGCTACACCTTC; CDR3 protein: CASSVGQNNYGYTF
clone size: NA; J gene: TRBJ1-2; V gene: TRBV4-2; D gene: TRBD1; CDR3 DNA: TGTGCCAGCGGGTACGGGACAGCGGAAATTTATGGCTACACCTTC; CDR3 protein: CASGYGTAEIYGYTF
clone size: NA; J gene: TRBJ1-1; V gene: TRBV19; D gene: TRBD1; CDR3 DNA: TGTGCCAGTAGGAGACAGGGGGACACTGAAGCTTTCTTT; CDR3 protein: CASRRQGDTEAFF
clone size: NA; J gene: TRBJ2-7; V gene: TRBV7-8; D gene: TRBD2; CDR3 DNA: TGTGCCAGCAGCCCCCGACTAGCGGGGCCCTACGAGCAGTACTTC; CDR3 protein: CASSPRLAGPYEQYF
clone size: NA; J gene: TRBJ2-7; V gene: TRBV6-5; D gene: TRBD1; CDR3 DNA: TGTGCCAGCAGTTACCGGGACAGGGAGCAGCAGTACTTC; CDR3 protein: CASSYRDREQQYF
clone size: NA; J gene: TRBJ1-5; V gene: TRBV27; D gene: TRBD1; CDR3 DNA: TGTGCCAGCAGTACAAACCGGGACAGACACAATCAGCCCCAGCATTTT; CDR3 protein: CASSTNRDRHNQPQHF
clone size: NA; J gene: TRBJ1-6; V gene: TRBV14; D gene: NA; CDR3 DNA: TGTGCCAGCAGCCAATCACAGGGATATAATTCACCCCTCCACTTT; CDR3 protein: CASSQSQGYNSPLHF
clone size: many; J gene: TRBJ1-3; V gene: TRBV18; D gene: TRBD1; CDR3 DNA: TGTGCCAGCTCACCGGGGACAGGGGTTCCGGGAAACACCATATATTTT; CDR3 protein: CASSPGTGVPGNTIYF
clone size: NA; J gene: TRBJ2-3; V gene: TRBV5-1; D gene: NA; CDR3 DNA: TGCGCCAGCAGCCCCGAGGTCACAGATACGCAGTATTTT; CDR3 protein: CASSPEVTDTQYF
clone size: NA; J gene: TRBJ2-4; V gene: TRBV5-6; D gene: NA; CDR3 DNA: TGTGCCAGCAGCCCCGGCCCATCCGAGGACATTCAGTACTTC; CDR3 protein: CASSPGPSEDIQYF
clone size: once; J gene: TRBJ2-1; V gene: TRBV4-1; D gene: TRBD2; CDR3 DNA: TGCGCCAGCAGCCAAGTACCTAGCGGGGGCAATGAGCAGTTCTTC; CDR3 protein: CASSQVPSGGNEQFF
clone size: NA; J gene: TRBJ2-1; V gene: TRBV7-3; D gene: NA; CDR3 DNA: TGTGCCAGCAGCTTAACGGGCGGGGAGTTCAACAATGAGCAGTTCTTC; CDR3 protein: CASSLTGGEFNNEQFF
clone size: few; J gene: TRBJ2-7; V gene: TRBV2; D gene: TRBD1; CDR3 DNA: TGTGCCAGCAGCCGGGACAGGGGGCCCGAGCAGTACTTC; CDR3 protein: CASSRDRGPEQYF
clone size: NA; J gene: TRBJ1-5; V gene: TRBV6-5; D gene: NA; CDR3 DNA: TGTGCCAGCAGCCCCGACAATAGCAATCAGCCCCAGCATTTT; CDR3 protein: CASSPDNSNQPQHF
clone size: NA; J gene: TRBJ2-1; V gene: TRBV30; D gene: TRBD2; CDR3 DNA: TGTGCCTGGGCCCTTAGCGGGGGGTACAATGAGCAGTTCTTC; CDR3 protein: CAWALSGGYNEQFF